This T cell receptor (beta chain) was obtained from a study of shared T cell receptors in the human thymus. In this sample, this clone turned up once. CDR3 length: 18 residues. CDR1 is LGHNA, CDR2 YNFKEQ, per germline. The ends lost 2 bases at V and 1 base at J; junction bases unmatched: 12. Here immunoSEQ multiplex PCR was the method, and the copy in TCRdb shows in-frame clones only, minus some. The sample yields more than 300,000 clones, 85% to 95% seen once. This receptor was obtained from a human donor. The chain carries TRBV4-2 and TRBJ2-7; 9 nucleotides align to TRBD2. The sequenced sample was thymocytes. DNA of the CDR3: TGTGCCAGCAGCCAACCGGGACCAACTAGCGGGCTTTCCTACGAGCAGTACTTC. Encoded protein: CASSQPGPTSGLSYEQYF.